One sample yielded the 26 T cell receptor beta chains listed below, sequenced in a study of blood T cell repertoires in COVID-19. The assay was immunoSEQ multiplex PCR, and TCRdb's table has in-frame clones only and misses some. Counted here are about 110,000 clones, around 66% occurring once; the ten biggest clones make up 5% to 6.5%. Sequences were obtained from peripheral blood. The receptors derive from a man older than 75 with acute or convalescent COVID-19.

This clone was picked up many times. The gene calls are TRBV5-6 and TRBJ2-2; TRBD1 might be the D (5 bases). CDR3 size: 14 residues. The V end lost 4 bases, the J end lost 1 base, and 8 bases lay between the germline ends. Germline-derived CDR1 and CDR2 are SGHDT and YYEEEE. CDR3 in amino acids: CASSLRGNTGELFF. In DNA, the CDR3 is TGTGCCAGCAGCCTAAGGGGGAACACCGGGGAGCTGTTTTTT.

This clone was observed a single time. The chain uses TRBV5-1 and TRBJ2-1; 8 nucleotides align to TRBD2. Germline CDR1 and CDR2: SGHRS and YFSETQ. The junction had 7 bases not matched to a gene; V was cut back by 3 bases and J by 2 bases. The CDR3 is 16 residues long. For the CDR3, the DNA is TGCGCCAGCAGCTGGAGCGGGAGTGCCGCCTACAATGAGCAGTTCTTC. Translated, it gives CASSWSGSAAYNEQFF.

This chain joins TRBV7-2 and TRBJ2-7, with 7 bases identical to TRBD1. The CDR3 has 15 residues. CDR1 is SGHTA, CDR2 FQGNSA, per germline. V shed 0 bases, J shed 1 base, and the junction held 3 bases outside the gene matches. CDR3 DNA: TGTGCCAGCAGCTTAGCAGGGGGCTTTTCCTACGAGCAGTACTTC. Translation gives CASSLAGGFSYEQYF. The whole variable domain, remainder taken from reference TRBV7-2 and TRBJ2-7, is GAGVSQSPSNKVTEKGKDVELRCDPISGHTALYWYRQSLGQGLEFLIYFQGNSAPDKSGLPSDRFSAERTGGSVSTLTIQRTQQEDSAVYLCASSLAGGFSYEQYFGPGTRLTVT.

This clone was seen a handful of times. This chain links TRBV5-6 with TRBJ1-2, with D unclear. V lost 4 bases and J 4 bases, leaving 14 bases between the germline ends. The CDR3 spans 14 residues. Germline CDR1 and CDR2: SGHDT and YYEEEE. CDR3 amino acids: CASSRTERVYGYTF. The CDR3 DNA follows: TGTGCCAGCAGCCGGACGGAGAGGGTCTATGGCTACACCTTC.

V gene TRBV9 combines with J gene TRBJ2-3; D might be TRBD2 (5 bases). V gave up 2 bases and J gave up 2 bases, with 18 bases separating them. CDR1 is SGDLS and CDR2 is YYNGEE in the germline V gene. CDR3 length: 17 amino acids. The CDR3 DNA sequence: TGTGCCAGCAGCGTGGGCGGGCGAAGGGTCAACACAGATACGCAGTATTTT. It is translated as CASSVGGRRVNTDTQYF. Using reference TRBV9 and TRBJ2-3 for the parts outside the CDR3, the full variable domain is DSGVTQTPKHLITATGQRVTLRCSPRSGDLSVYWYQQSLDQGLQFLIQYYNGEERAKGNILERFSAQQFPDLHSELNLSSLELGDSALYFCASSVGGRRVNTDTQYFGPGTRLTVL.

The V and J genes are TRBV15 and TRBJ2-2; D unclear. V lost 5 bases, J lost 1 base, and 11 bases lay in between. This CDR3 is 15 amino acids long. Germline CDR1 and CDR2: LNHNV and YYDKDF (reference sequence). CDR3 in DNA: TGTGCCACCAGCGTCCGACTTGGGAACACCGGGGAGCTGTTTTTT. Translation gives CATSVRLGNTGELFF.

This clone has only one observation. This chain joins TRBV6-2 or TRBV6-3 and TRBJ2-7, with 9 bases that match TRBD2. Germline lookup yields CDR1 MNHEY and CDR2 SVGEGT. Trimming cost V 4 bases and J 6 bases; bases outside gene matches: 7. This CDR3 region has 14 residues. Written as DNA, the CDR3 is TGTGCCAGCAGTTGGTTAGCGGGAGCAGTCGAGCAGTACTTC. Amino acids: CASSWLAGAVEQYF.

V is TRBV9 and J is TRBJ1-2; TRBD1 might be the D (5 bases). The CDR3 spans 15 residues. Germline loops: CDR1 SGDLS, CDR2 YYNGEE. V was trimmed by 0 bases and J by 8 bases, leaving 17 bases between them. This CDR3 is CASSVDGAAGDGYTF. CDR3 nucleotide sequence: TGTGCCAGCAGCGTAGATGGAGCGGCGGGGGACGGCTACACCTTC.

This clone was counted only a few times. This chain joins TRBV5-1 and TRBJ2-1, with a tentative D call TRBD2 (6 bases). This CDR3 is built from 16 residues. With 2 bases removed from V and 5 bases from J, the gap between germline ends came to 17 bases. Looked up from germline, CDR1 is SGHRS and CDR2 is YFSETQ. CDR3 in DNA: TGCGCCAGCAGCTTTTCGACTAGTAGGCCTAACAATGAGCAGTTCTTC. Encoded protein: CASSFSTSRPNNEQFF.

The chain has TRBV3-1 (or the pseudogene TRBV3-2) and TRBJ2-5, with 9 bases that match TRBD2. V lost 2 bases, J lost 5 bases, and 6 bases stayed unmatched. Germline V gives CDR1 LGHDT, CDR2 YNNKEL (reference sequence). The CDR3 totals 15 residues. The CDR3 sequence: CASSQLVTSGETQYF. CDR3 DNA: TGTGCCAGCAGCCAACTCGTGACTAGCGGTGAGACCCAGTACTTC.

The table lists this clone with many counts. The CDR3 nucleotides are TGTGCCAGCACGGCGGGGACCTACGAGCAGTACTTC. This gives the protein CASTAGTYEQYF. The chain uses TRBV28 and TRBJ2-7; D perhaps matches TRBD2 (6 bases). V lost 7 bases and J lost 2, with 9 bases in between. The CDR3 sequence is 12 residues long. Germline V gives CDR1 MDHEN, CDR2 SYDVKM.

The chain has TRBV9 and TRBJ2-7; D is possibly TRBD2 (6 bases). This CDR3 has 14 amino acids. The ends were cut back, 0 bases at V and 5 bases at J, with 12 bases in the middle. From germline, CDR1 is SGDLS and CDR2 YYNGEE. The CDR3 spells CASSVGETRNEQYF. The CDR3 bases are TGTGCCAGCAGCGTAGGTGAGACTAGAAACGAGCAGTACTTC.

The chain has TRBV7-2 and TRBJ1-2, with a possible D match to TRBD1 (5 bases). CDR1 and CDR2 from the germline V gene are SGHTA and FQGNSA. Trimming cost V 1 base and J 4 bases, with 13 bases left between them. This CDR3 region has 15 residues. CDR3 sequence reads: CASSLDRGSSYGYTF. CDR3 nucleotide sequence: TGTGCCAGCAGCTTAGATAGGGGTAGCAGCTATGGCTACACCTTC.

This rearrangement joins TRBV19 to TRBJ1-5, with TRBD1 matching 10 bases. The CDR3 is made up of 14 amino acids. Germline V CDR1 and CDR2: LNHDA, SQIVND (reference sequence). V dropped 5 bases and J dropped 9; count of bases not matched to a gene: 7. The CDR3 DNA reads as TGTGCCAGTAGTGTGGGACAGGGGTCCCGGCCCCAGCATTTT. Translation: CASSVGQGSRPQHF.

The J gene is TRBJ2-5, the V gene TRBV3-1 (or the pseudogene TRBV3-2); the D gene is possibly TRBD1 (6 bases). CDR3 size: 15 residues. Trimming stripped 0 bases from V and 1 base from J, with 9 bases between. Germline V gives CDR1 LGHDT, CDR2 YNNKEL (reference sequence). CDR3 DNA sequence: TGTGCCAGCAGCCAAGATACAGGGCCCCAAGAGACCCAGTACTTC. It codes for CASSQDTGPQETQYF.

As concerns this clone: A read error may account for a junction end that differs from germline. This chain uses TRBV7-6 with TRBJ2-1, with 10 bases matching TRBD1. CDR3 size: 17 residues. Looked up from germline, CDR1 is SGHVS and CDR2 is FNYEAQ. The CDR3 reads CASSLGPGTGAYNEQFF. DNA of the CDR3: TGTGCCAGCAGTTTAGGCCCCGGGACAGGGGCCTACAATGAGCAGTTCTTC.

This clone was picked up a small number of times. The chain combines TRBV30 with TRBJ2-1; TRBD2 matches 8 bases. The germline CDR1 and CDR2 sequences are GTSNPN and SVGIG (reference sequence). The CDR3 covers 13 residues. V was pared by 2 bases and J by 6 bases, with 3 bases of the junction left unmatched. CDR3 DNA: TGTGCCTGGAGTATTAGCGGGATCAATGAGCAGTTCTTC. This codes for CAWSISGINEQFF.

Turning to this clone: Other DNA sequences in the same sample also yield this CDR3. This CDR3 reads CASSWTGGYQETQYF. The CDR3 coding sequence is TGCGCCAGCAGCTGGACAGGGGGGTACCAAGAGACCCAGTACTTC. This chain connects TRBV5-1 to TRBJ2-5; 10 nucleotides line up with TRBD1. Germline V gene lookup returns CDR1 SGHRS and CDR2 YFSETQ. CDR3 length equals 15 residues. Trimming removed 3 bases from V and 0 bases from J; junction bases left unmatched: 2.

The chain links TRBV27 to TRBJ1-2; 8 bases are shared with TRBD1. In germline, CDR1 is MNHEY, CDR2 SMNVEV (reference sequence). V dropped 4 bases and J dropped 7; count of bases not matched to a gene: 5. This CDR3 has 13 residues. The CDR3 bases are TGTGCCAGCAGTTCAGTCGGACAGGGTGGCTACACCTTC. It encodes CASSSVGQGGYTF.

The CDR3, as DNA: TGCGCCAGCAGCCAAGAAGGGGGTGGCGGGAGCTCCTACAATGAGCAGTTCTTC. It translates to CASSQEGGGGSSYNEQFF. The chain is built from TRBV4-3 and TRBJ2-1; D is perhaps TRBD2 (7 bases). V dropped 0 bases and J dropped 0 bases, with 15 bases sitting between them. This CDR3 is built from 18 residues. Germline-derived CDR1 and CDR2 are LGHNA and YSLEER.

This rearrangement joins TRBV28 to TRBJ2-5; 7 bases match TRBD1. CDR1 is MDHEN and CDR2 is SYDVKM in the germline V gene. V trimming: 6 bases; J trimming: 3 bases; junction bases outside the gene matches: 4. There are 13 residues in the CDR3. The CDR3 DNA follows: TGTGCCAGCAGGACAGGGACAGAAGAGACCCAGTACTTC. This codes for CASRTGTEETQYF.

The chain employs TRBV24-1 and TRBJ2-3, with 10 bases matching TRBD2. Germline-derived CDR1 and CDR2 are KGHDR and SFDVKD. V trimming: 0 bases; J trimming: 3 bases; junction bases outside the gene matches: 2. The CDR3 is 16 residues long. The CDR3 here is CATSDLTSGITDTQYF. The CDR3 nucleotides are TGTGCCACCAGTGATTTGACTAGCGGGATTACAGATACGCAGTATTTT.

This chain uses TRBV9 with TRBJ2-1; D remains unclear. The germline CDR1 and CDR2 sequences are SGDLS and YYNGEE. CDR3 length equals 13 residues. The V gene lost 4 bases and the J gene lost 6 bases, with 11 bases spanning the gap. In DNA, the CDR3 is TGTGCCAGCAGCTTTCTCCCGGGCAATGAGCAGTTCTTC. This translates into CASSFLPGNEQFF.

The sample holds one count of this clone. The chain has TRBV9 and TRBJ2-5; TRBD1 agrees at 9 bases. Germline CDR1 SGDLS, CDR2 YYNGEE. The CDR3 spans 20 residues. With 3 bases clipped from V and 2 bases from J, the junction kept 20 bases outside the gene matches. The CDR3 reads CASSGGQGYLKGLFQETQYF. DNA for the CDR3: TGTGCCAGCAGCGGGGGACAGGGTTACCTCAAAGGTCTTTTTCAAGAGACCCAGTACTTC.

This clone was counted a single time. The gene calls are TRBV27 and TRBJ2-7; 9 nucleotides match TRBD1. V lost 7 bases, J lost 0 bases, and 10 bases stayed unmatched. This CDR3 spans 16 amino acids. The V gene's germline CDR1 is MNHEY and CDR2 SMNVEV (reference sequence). DNA for the CDR3: TGTGCCAGCACCCTAGTCGGGACAGGGACCTCCTACGAGCAGTACTTC. This sequence encodes CASTLVGTGTSYEQYF.

This sequence joins TRBV14 and TRBJ2-1; D uncertain. The germline gives CDR1 SGHDN, CDR2 FVKESK. With 1 base removed from V and 4 bases from J, the gap between germline ends came to 14 bases. The CDR3 spans 16 residues. The DNA for the CDR3 is TGTGCCAGCAGCCAAGCCCGCCTAGTTGGGTACAATGAGCAGTTCTTC. Encoded protein: CASSQARLVGYNEQFF.